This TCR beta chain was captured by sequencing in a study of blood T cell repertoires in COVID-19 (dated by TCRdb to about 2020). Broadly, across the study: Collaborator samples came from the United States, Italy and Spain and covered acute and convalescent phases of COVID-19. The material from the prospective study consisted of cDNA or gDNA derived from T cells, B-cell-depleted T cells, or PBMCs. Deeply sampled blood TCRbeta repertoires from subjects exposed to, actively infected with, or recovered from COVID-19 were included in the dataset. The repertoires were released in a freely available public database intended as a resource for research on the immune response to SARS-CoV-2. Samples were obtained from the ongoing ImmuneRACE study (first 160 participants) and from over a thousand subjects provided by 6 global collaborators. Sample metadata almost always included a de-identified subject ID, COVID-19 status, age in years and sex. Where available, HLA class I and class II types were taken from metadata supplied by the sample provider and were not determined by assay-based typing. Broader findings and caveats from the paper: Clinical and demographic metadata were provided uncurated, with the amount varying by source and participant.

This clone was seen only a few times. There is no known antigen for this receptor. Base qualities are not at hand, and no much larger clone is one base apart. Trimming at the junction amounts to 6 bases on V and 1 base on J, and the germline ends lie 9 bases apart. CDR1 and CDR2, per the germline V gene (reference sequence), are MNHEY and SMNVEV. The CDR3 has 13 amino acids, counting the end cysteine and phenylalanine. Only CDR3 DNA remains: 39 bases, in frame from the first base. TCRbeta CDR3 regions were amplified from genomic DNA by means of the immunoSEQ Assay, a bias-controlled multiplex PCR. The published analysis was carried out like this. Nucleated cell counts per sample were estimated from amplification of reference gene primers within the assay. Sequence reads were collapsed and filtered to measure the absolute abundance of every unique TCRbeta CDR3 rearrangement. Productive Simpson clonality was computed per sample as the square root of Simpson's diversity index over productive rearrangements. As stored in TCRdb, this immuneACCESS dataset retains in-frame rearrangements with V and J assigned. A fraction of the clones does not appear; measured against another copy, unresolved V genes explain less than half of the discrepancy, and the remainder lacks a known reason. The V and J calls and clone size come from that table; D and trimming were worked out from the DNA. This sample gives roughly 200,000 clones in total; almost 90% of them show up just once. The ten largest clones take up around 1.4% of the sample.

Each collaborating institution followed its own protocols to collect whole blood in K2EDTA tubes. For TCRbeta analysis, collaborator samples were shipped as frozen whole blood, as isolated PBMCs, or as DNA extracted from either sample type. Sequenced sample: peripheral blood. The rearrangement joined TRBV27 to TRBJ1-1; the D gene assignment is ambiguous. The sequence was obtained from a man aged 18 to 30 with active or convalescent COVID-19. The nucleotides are TGTGCCAGCAGCCATACAGAGAACACTGAAGCTTTCTTT. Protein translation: CASSHTENTEAFF.